Presented here are 28 T cell receptor beta chains from one specimen sequenced in a study of blood T cell repertoires in COVID-19. Measured with immunoSEQ multiplex PCR; TCRdb has only the in-frame clones, and not every one. The sample has around 54,000 clones; more than 80% are singletons. What was sequenced was peripheral blood. Receptor source: a human donor in a cohort sampled during active COVID-19.

The chain recombines TRBV27 with TRBJ2-5; a possible D gene is TRBD1 (6 bases). Germline-derived CDR1 and CDR2 are MNHEY and SMNVEV (reference sequence). V was cut by 4 bases and J by 4 bases, with 16 bases left in between. This CDR3 is built from 15 residues. CDR3 amino acids: CASSYRVMVRETQYF. CDR3 coding DNA: TGTGCCAGCAGTTACAGGGTGATGGTTAGAGAGACCCAGTACTTC.

This chain joins TRBV5-6 and TRBJ1-2; 9 bases are a match to TRBD1. The junction had 9 bases not matched to a gene; V was cut back by 4 bases and J by 5 bases. This CDR3 has 15 amino acids. Germline V gives CDR1 SGHDT, CDR2 YYEEEE. The CDR3 loop reads CASSPTTGQGYGYTF. The CDR3 DNA reads as TGTGCCAGCAGCCCAACCACGGGACAGGGATATGGCTACACCTTC.

CDR3 DNA: TGTGCCAGCAGCCAAGAAGTTGGTCACAGCTCTGGGGCCAACGTCCTGACTTTC. This codes for CASSQEVGHSSGANVLTF. This chain joins TRBV4-2 and TRBJ2-6; no reliable D call. With 0 bases removed from V and 0 bases from J, the gap between germline ends came to 12 bases. In germline, CDR1 is LGHNA, CDR2 YNFKEQ. This CDR3 comprises 18 residues.

The genes are TRBV5-1 and TRBJ2-7; 8 bases map to TRBD1. From germline, CDR1 is SGHRS and CDR2 YFSETQ. CDR3 length equals 14 residues. J gave up 2 bases and V 2 bases, and 3 bases lay outside the gene matches. For the CDR3, the DNA is TGCGCCAGCAGCTTAGGGACAGGAACCTACGAGCAGTACTTC. It yields the protein CASSLGTGTYEQYF.

The gene calls are TRBV10-1 and TRBJ2-2; a weak D match, TRBD1 (6 bases). Germline CDR1 reads WNHNN; CDR2 reads SYGVQD (reference sequence). The CDR3 totals 15 residues. The germline V and J ends were trimmed by 3 bases and 0 bases, with 8 bases remaining between them. The CDR3 here is CASSDTGTNTGELFF. DNA of the CDR3: TGCGCCAGCAGTGATACAGGGACGAACACCGGGGAGCTGTTTTTT.

This chain uses TRBV6-1 with TRBJ2-2, with TRBD2 matching over 7 bases. After removal of 4 bases from V and 4 bases from J, the junction contained 9 bases not matched to a gene. CDR1 MNHNS and CDR2 SASEGT come from the germline V gene. The CDR3 sequence is 16 residues long. This CDR3 is CASSAPPGGTTGELFF. DNA for the CDR3: TGTGCCAGCAGTGCTCCCCCGGGGGGAACCACCGGGGAGCTGTTTTTT.

The chain is built from TRBV5-6 and TRBJ2-3; unclear D gene. V was shortened by 4 bases and J by 2 bases, with 5 bases between the two germline ends. The CDR3 covers 12 residues. Germline V gene data show CDR1 as SGHDT and CDR2 as YYEEEE. The CDR3 region is CASSLYTDTQYF. CDR3 nucleotides: TGTGCCAGCAGCCTTTACACAGATACGCAGTATTTT.

CDR3 sequence (DNA): TGTGCCAGCAGTACCCAACTCAATCAGCCCCAGCATTTT. Residues: CASSTQLNQPQHF. The chain is built from TRBV28 and TRBJ1-5; no firm D call. The length of the CDR3 is 13 residues. Trimming stripped 5 bases from V and 3 bases from J, with 8 bases between. The germline V gene encodes CDR1 MDHEN and CDR2 SYDVKM.

Comments on this clone: Other DNA variants within this sample encode the same CDR3. The chain recombines TRBV19 with TRBJ2-7; TRBD1 aligns across 7 bases. V lost 2 bases to trimming and J lost 3 bases; unmatched junction nucleotides: 4. CDR1 LNHDA and CDR2 SQIVND come from the germline V gene (reference sequence). The CDR3 loop spans 14 amino acids. The CDR3 loop reads CASSIRQGGYEQYF. In nucleotides, the CDR3 is TGTGCCAGTAGTATAAGACAGGGTGGCTACGAGCAGTACTTC.

This clone has only a few counts. The CDR3 DNA reads TGTGCCAGTAGTATACGGGGCAATCAGCCCCAGCATTTT. Its protein product is CASSIRGNQPQHF. The chain couples TRBV19 to TRBJ1-5; D unresolved. V was cut by 2 bases and J by 2 bases, with 4 bases left in between. This CDR3 comprises 13 residues. The V gene's germline CDR1 is LNHDA and CDR2 SQIVND (reference sequence).

V gene TRBV11-3 combines with J gene TRBJ1-1; no definite D call. Germline V gene data show CDR1 as SGHNT and CDR2 as YENEEA. V shed 1 base and J shed 0 bases, with 9 bases lying between them. The CDR3 extends over 15 amino acids. DNA of the CDR3: TGTGCCAGCAGCTTAGGGGGAGAAGTGAACACTGAAGCTTTCTTT. Translating it yields CASSLGGEVNTEAFF.

The gene calls are TRBV3-1 (or the pseudogene TRBV3-2) and TRBJ2-5; TRBD1 matches 8 bases. Trimming took 4 bases from V and 4 from J; bases not matched to a gene: 5. Germline CDR1 is LGHDT and CDR2 is YNNKEL (reference sequence). This CDR3 has 14 amino acids. The CDR3 spells CASSPWTGLETQYF. The CDR3, as DNA: TGTGCCAGCAGCCCATGGACAGGGTTAGAGACCCAGTACTTC.

The chain has TRBV6-6 and TRBJ1-6, with TRBD1 identical over 11 bases. J was trimmed by 1 base and V by 5 bases; bases with no gene match: 10. Germline CDR1 and CDR2: MNHNY and SVGAGI (reference sequence). CDR3 length equals 19 residues. For the CDR3, the DNA is TGTGCCAGCAGTCCCACGTCCCGGGACAGGGGGTCCTATAATTCACCCCTCCACTTT. It yields the protein CASSPTSRDRGSYNSPLHF.

The V and J genes are TRBV4-2 and TRBJ2-6, with D unresolved. V lost 3 bases, J lost 0 bases, and 12 bases lay in between. Per the germline V gene, CDR1 is LGHNA and CDR2 is YNFKEQ. The CDR3 contains 17 residues. The CDR3 nucleotides are TGTGCCAGCAGCCAGGTCACCGACATCTCTGGGGCCAACGTCCTGACTTTC. Encoded protein: CASSQVTDISGANVLTF.

This chain connects TRBV5-4 to TRBJ2-7; D remains ambiguous. Trimming took off 4 bases at V and 6 bases at J, with 11 bases between the two ends. The CDR3 sequence is 12 residues long. Looked up from germline, CDR1 is SGHNT and CDR2 is YYREEE (reference sequence). CDR3 bases: TGTGCCAGCAGCACTGCCTCGGGCGAGCAGTACTTC. Protein sequence: CASSTASGEQYF.

This sequence joins TRBV11-2 and TRBJ2-5; TRBD2 matches 13 bases. The V and J ends lost 4 bases and 5 bases, in that order; junction bases with no gene match: 10. This CDR3 region has 17 residues. Germline CDR1 reads SGHAT; CDR2 reads FQNNGV. CDR3 region: CASSSSWTSGGRETQYF. CDR3 nucleotide sequence: TGTGCCAGCAGCTCCTCCTGGACTAGCGGGGGTCGGGAGACCCAGTACTTC.

The rearrangement joins TRBV6-1 to TRBJ2-2; unclear D gene. CDR1 is MNHNS, CDR2 SASEGT, per germline. The CDR3 sequence is 13 residues long. The germline V and J ends were trimmed by 0 bases and 6 bases, with 5 bases remaining between them. The CDR3 loop reads CASSEAPSGELFF. Written as DNA, the CDR3 is TGTGCCAGCAGTGAAGCCCCCTCCGGGGAGCTGTTTTTT.

CDR3 in DNA: TGTGCCAGCAGCTCCCCGAGTGCAAACTATGGCTACACCTTC. Translated, it gives CASSSPSANYGYTF. The chain recombines TRBV5-4 with TRBJ1-2; D uncertain. The CDR3 has 14 amino acids. The V end lost 3 bases, the J end lost 2 bases, and 11 bases lay between the germline ends. Per germline, CDR1 SGHNT and CDR2 YYREEE (reference sequence).

This clone was seen only a few times. This chain's CDR3 is CASSDRRKNIQYF. CDR3 nucleotides: TGCGCCAGCAGTGACCGGAGAAAAAACATTCAGTACTTC. The chain is built from TRBV10-2 and TRBJ2-4; no clear D gene. The germline gives CDR1 WSHSY, CDR2 SAAADI. The CDR3 totals 13 residues. Trimming took 3 bases from V and 4 from J, leaving 7 bases between them.

This rearrangement joins TRBV9 to TRBJ1-2, with TRBD1 as a possible D gene (5 bases). CDR3 length: 15 residues. V lost 4 bases, J lost 7 bases, and 20 bases lay in between. Germline V gene lookup returns CDR1 SGDLS and CDR2 YYNGEE. The CDR3 DNA reads as TGTGCCAGCAGCTCCCGGGGGGAGTGGGGGTTTGGCTACACCTTC. Its protein product is CASSSRGEWGFGYTF.

J is TRBJ2-1 and V is TRBV12-3 or TRBV12-4; TRBD2 matches at 7 bases. This CDR3 has 13 amino acids. Trimming cost V 0 bases and J 9 bases; bases outside gene matches: 2. CDR3 sequence reads: CASSLAGRAEQFF. The CDR3 coding sequence is TGTGCCAGCAGTTTAGCGGGGAGGGCTGAGCAGTTCTTC.

The chain has TRBV19 and TRBJ2-7, with 7 positions matching TRBD1. After removal of 6 bases from V and 2 bases from J, the junction contained 10 bases not matched to a gene. The CDR3 runs 15 residues. Germline V gene lookup returns CDR1 LNHDA and CDR2 SQIVND (reference sequence). The CDR3 protein is CASRAPGQEAYEQYF. Here the CDR3 DNA reads TGTGCCAGTAGAGCTCCCGGACAGGAAGCCTACGAGCAGTACTTC.

This clone has a single count. The genes are TRBV2 and TRBJ2-7; TRBD1 matches at 12 bases. Germline CDR1 and CDR2: SNHLY and FYNNEI. The CDR3 is 15 residues long. Trimming cost V 2 bases and J 6 bases; bases outside gene matches: 5. The CDR3 nucleotides are TGTGCCAGCAGTGAACAGGGGACAGGGGGCGCCGAGCAGTACTTC. This sequence encodes CASSEQGTGGAEQYF.

J is TRBJ2-7 and V is TRBV24-1; D is uncertain. The V end lost 9 bases, the J end lost 3 bases, and 20 bases lay between the germline ends. CDR3 size: 15 residues. Germline-derived CDR1 and CDR2 are KGHDR and SFDVKD. The CDR3 bases are TGTGCCACCCGGCAACTGTTTGGGCTGATCTACGAGCAGTACTTC. Translation: CATRQLFGLIYEQYF.

The chain couples TRBV10-3 to TRBJ2-1; TRBD2 matches at 9 bases. Unmatched junction bases numbered 2, after V lost 5 bases and J lost 0 bases. The CDR3 length is 15 residues. CDR1 and CDR2 (germline): ENHRY, SYGVKD. The CDR3 protein is CAISYSGSSYNEQFF. CDR3 DNA sequence: TGTGCCATCAGTTATAGCGGGAGCTCCTACAATGAGCAGTTCTTC.

J is TRBJ2-1 and V is TRBV5-1; D perhaps matches TRBD2 (6 bases). CDR1 and CDR2 from the germline V gene are SGHRS and YFSETQ. The CDR3 covers 16 residues. Trimming removed 4 bases from V and 6 bases from J, with 20 bases in between. The CDR3 DNA reads as TGCGCCAGCAGCCCACCCGGGACTGGGTCAACCAATGAGCAGTTCTTC. Protein: CASSPPGTGSTNEQFF.

The chain combines TRBV6-1 with TRBJ2-2; 14 nucleotides align to TRBD2. Germline CDR1 MNHNS, CDR2 SASEGT. The ends lost 4 bases at V and 0 bases at J; junction bases unmatched: 4. CDR3 length: 18 amino acids. Here the CDR3 DNA reads TGTGCCAGCAGTGGTCCGGGACTAGCGGGGGCGAACACCGGGGAGCTGTTTTTT. The encoded protein is CASSGPGLAGANTGELFF.

The chain links TRBV2 to TRBJ2-1; TRBD2 is a possible D gene (6 bases). The germline V gene encodes CDR1 SNHLY and CDR2 FYNNEI. The CDR3 contains 14 residues. V shed 6 bases and J shed 0 bases, with 9 bases lying between them. Written as DNA, the CDR3 is TGTGCCAGCAGGGCGGGGAGCTCCTACAATGAGCAGTTCTTC. This encodes CASRAGSSYNEQFF.